This T cell receptor beta chain appears in the sequencing data of a study of OX40 agonist ivuxolimab in advanced cancers. General notes on the study: Ivuxolimab was a fully human IgG2 agonistic monoclonal antibody targeting the costimulatory receptor OX40 (CD134). Intravenous ivuxolimab was administered to patients every 2 weeks at six dose levels: 0.01, 0.1, 0.3, 1.5, 3 and 10 mg/kg. Among the 52 dose-escalation patients, approximately 20 had hepatocellular carcinoma, 15 or so melanoma, 9 renal cell carcinoma and 9 head and neck cancer. In the dose-escalation cohort, approximately 82% of patients were male, and the mean age was around 60 years, with a range of 23 to 79. Prior anti-PD-1, anti-PD-L1 or anti-CTLA-4 therapy was permitted, and checkpoint inhibitors had been received by roughly 40% of dose-escalation patients. Three dose-escalation patients achieved partial responses, one with hepatocellular carcinoma and two with cutaneous melanoma. The point of sequencing TCRbeta in the periphery was to test whether ivuxolimab changed TCR sequence diversity and drove clonal T-cell expansion. The monotherapy dose-escalation portion (N of about 49 patients) of the phase I ivuxolimab trial is reported in the paper.

The research as a whole found: Clonal expansion of both CD4+ and CD8+ blood T cells was observed from baseline to week 6 at doses 0.1 to 3.0 mg/kg. The antigen specificity of the clonally expanded peripheral T cells was not determined. Low levels of normalized T-cell clonal expansion were also seen in some nonresponding patients. After ivuxolimab, more expanded clones were found on average in CD8+ T cells than in CD4+ T cells. In the 0.1-3.0 mg/kg groups, partial responders were among the patients with the lowest normalized peripheral clonal expansion, particularly in CD8+ T cells.

The trial excluded patients who had a history of autoimmune disease or who were on systemic immunosuppression. Peripheral blood for TCR sequencing was collected from all dose cohorts at baseline, on cycle 4 day 1, and on cycle 7 day 1. The samples were taken from a phase I, first-in-human, multicenter, open-label dose-escalation trial of ivuxolimab. Adults with locally advanced or metastatic melanoma, renal cell carcinoma, hepatocellular carcinoma or head and neck squamous cell carcinoma were enrolled in the trial. CD4+ and CD8+ T cells were sorted separately from peripheral blood before TCR sequencing. Genomic DNA was extracted from sorted cells for sequencing of the TCRbeta CDR3 region. TCRbeta CDR3 regions were sequenced using the immunoSEQ Assay. The table comes from immuneACCESS by way of TCRdb, which keeps in-frame sequences with V and J called. Part of the clones is missing from these tables; in studies checked, under half for an unresolved V gene and the rest for unknown reasons. The sample profile shows nearly 90,000 clones; approximately 90% of them were found once. The top ten hold about 1.5% of the sample.

In regard to this clone: No cognate antigen has been identified for it. The sample holds no much larger clone one base away, and base qualities are not on file.

The starting material was CD4+ or CD8+ T cells sorted from blood, obtained in a trial of the OX40 agonist ivuxolimab. The TCR sequence derives from an adult with an advanced solid tumor such as melanoma, head and neck, liver or kidney cancer.

For the CDR3, the sequence is CASSLRAGLYNEQFF. The bases read TGTGCCAGCAGCTTAAGGGCAGGGTTATACAATGAGCAGTTCTTC. This chain is built from TRBV13 and TRBJ2-1, with TRBD1 tentatively as D gene (5 bases match). Per the germline V gene (reference sequence), PRHDT is the CDR1 and FYEKMQ is the CDR2. Reading from cysteine to phenylalanine, the CDR3 counts 15 amino acids. Of all the DNA, just the CDR3 is kept, 45 bases in frame from base 1. V and J are truncated by 2 bases and 4 bases respectively, leaving an intervening sequence of 12 bases.